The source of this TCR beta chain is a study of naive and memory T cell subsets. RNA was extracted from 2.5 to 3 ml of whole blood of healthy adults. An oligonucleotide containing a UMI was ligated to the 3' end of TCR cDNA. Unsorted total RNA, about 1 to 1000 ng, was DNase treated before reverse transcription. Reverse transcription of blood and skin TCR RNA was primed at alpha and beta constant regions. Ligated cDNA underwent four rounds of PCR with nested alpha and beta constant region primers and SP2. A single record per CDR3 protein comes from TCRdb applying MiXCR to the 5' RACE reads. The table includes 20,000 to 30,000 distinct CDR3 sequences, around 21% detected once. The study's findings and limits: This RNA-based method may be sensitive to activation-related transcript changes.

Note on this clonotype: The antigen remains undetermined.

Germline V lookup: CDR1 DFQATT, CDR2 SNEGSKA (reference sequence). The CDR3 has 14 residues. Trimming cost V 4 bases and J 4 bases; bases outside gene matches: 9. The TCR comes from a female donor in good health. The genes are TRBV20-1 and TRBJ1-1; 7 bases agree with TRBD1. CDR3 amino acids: CSATGQEVITEAFF. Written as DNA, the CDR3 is TGCAGTGCTACCGGACAGGAGGTGATCACTGAAGCTTTCTTT.